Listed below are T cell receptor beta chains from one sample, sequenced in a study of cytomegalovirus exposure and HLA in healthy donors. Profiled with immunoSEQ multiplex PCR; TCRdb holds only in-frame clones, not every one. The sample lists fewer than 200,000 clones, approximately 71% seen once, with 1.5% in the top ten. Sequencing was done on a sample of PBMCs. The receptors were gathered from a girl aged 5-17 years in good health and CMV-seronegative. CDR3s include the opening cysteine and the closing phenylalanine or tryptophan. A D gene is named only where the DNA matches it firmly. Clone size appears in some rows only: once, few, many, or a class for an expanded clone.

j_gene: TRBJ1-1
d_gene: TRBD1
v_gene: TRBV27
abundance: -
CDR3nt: TGTGCCAGCAGTCTAAAGGGACAGATCTTGACGCCGAACACTGAAGCTTTCTTT
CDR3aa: CASSLKGQILTPNTEAFF

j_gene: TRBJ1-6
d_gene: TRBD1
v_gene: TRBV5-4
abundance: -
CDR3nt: TGTGCCAGCAGTCTACAGGGGGTCAGTTCACCCCTCCACTTT
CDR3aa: CASSLQGVSSPLHF

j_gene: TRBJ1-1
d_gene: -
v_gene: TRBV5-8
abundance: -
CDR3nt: TGTGCCAGCAGTTTTACAGGTGGCACTGAAGCTTTCTTT
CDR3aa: CASSFTGGTEAFF

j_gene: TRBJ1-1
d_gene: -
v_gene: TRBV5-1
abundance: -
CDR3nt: TGCGCCAGCAGCTCCAGGGATGGGGGCAACACTGAAGCTTTCTTT
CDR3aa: CASSSRDGGNTEAFF

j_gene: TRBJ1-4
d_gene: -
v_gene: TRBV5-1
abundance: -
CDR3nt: TGCGCCAGCAGCCCTACGGTAACTAATGAAAAACTGTTTTTT
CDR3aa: CASSPTVTNEKLFF

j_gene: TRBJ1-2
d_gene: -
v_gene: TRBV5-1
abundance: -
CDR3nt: TGCGCCAGCAGCGCGGCTACAGGGAAAAGTCATGGCTACACCTTC
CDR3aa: CASSAATGKSHGYTF

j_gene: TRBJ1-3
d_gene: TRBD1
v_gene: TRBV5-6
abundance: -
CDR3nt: TGTGCCAGCAGCTCCCTGGACAGGGTAGGGAACACCATATATTTT
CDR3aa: CASSSLDRVGNTIYF

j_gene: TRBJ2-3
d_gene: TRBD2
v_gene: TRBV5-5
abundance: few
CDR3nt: TGTGCCAGCAGCCTTAGCGGGGGGGGTTGGGTAGATACGCAGTATTTT
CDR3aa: CASSLSGGGWVDTQYF

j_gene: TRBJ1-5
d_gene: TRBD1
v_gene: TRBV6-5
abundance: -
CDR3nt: TGTGCCAGCACCCCACGACAGGGAAGTCAGCCCCAGCATTTT
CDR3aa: CASTPRQGSQPQHF

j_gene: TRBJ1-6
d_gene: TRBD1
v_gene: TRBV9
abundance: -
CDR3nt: TGTGCCAGCAGCGCGACAGGGTACAATTCACCCCTCCACTTT
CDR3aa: CASSATGYNSPLHF

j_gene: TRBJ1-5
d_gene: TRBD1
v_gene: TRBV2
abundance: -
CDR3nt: TGTGCCAGCAGGGACAGGGGGCTTCAGCCCCAGCATTTT
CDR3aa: CASRDRGLQPQHF

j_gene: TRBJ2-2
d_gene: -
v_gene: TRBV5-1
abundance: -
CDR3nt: TGCGCCACTTCCGGGACAACGAACACCGGGGAGCTGTTTTTT
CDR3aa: CATSGTTNTGELFF

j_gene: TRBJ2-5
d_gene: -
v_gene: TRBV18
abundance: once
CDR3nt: TGTGCCAGCTCACCTGAAGGGGGCCAAGAGACCCAGTACTTC
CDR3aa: CASSPEGGQETQYF

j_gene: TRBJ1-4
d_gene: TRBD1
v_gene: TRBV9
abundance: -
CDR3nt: TGTGCCAGCACTGGTGGGACAGGGGGTGAAAAACTGTTTTTT
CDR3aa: CASTGGTGGEKLFF

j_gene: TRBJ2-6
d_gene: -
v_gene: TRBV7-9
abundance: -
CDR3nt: TGTGCCAGCAGCTATCCTGCTGGGGCCAACGTCCTGACTTTC
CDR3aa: CASSYPAGANVLTF

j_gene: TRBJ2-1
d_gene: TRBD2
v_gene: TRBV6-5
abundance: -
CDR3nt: TGTGCCAGCAGTATAGCGGGGGGGCAGAATGAGCAGTTCTTC
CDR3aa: CASSIAGGQNEQFF

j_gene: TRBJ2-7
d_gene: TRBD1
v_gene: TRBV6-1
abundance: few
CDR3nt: TGTGCCAGCAGCCCGACAGGGACCGTCTACGAGCAGTACTTC
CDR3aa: CASSPTGTVYEQYF

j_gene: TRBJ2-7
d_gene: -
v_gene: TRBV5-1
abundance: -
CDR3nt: TGCGCCAGCAGCTTGGCCGAGACGGACAGTGAGCAGTACTTC
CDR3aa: CASSLAETDSEQYF

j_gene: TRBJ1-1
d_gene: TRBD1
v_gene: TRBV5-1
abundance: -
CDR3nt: TGCGCCAGCTCGGCGACAGGGTTTACTGAAGCTTTCTTT
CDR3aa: CASSATGFTEAFF

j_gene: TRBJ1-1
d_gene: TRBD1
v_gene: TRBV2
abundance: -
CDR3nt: TGTGCCAGCAGTGTGCACAGGGGGAACACTGAAGCTTTCTTT
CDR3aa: CASSVHRGNTEAFF

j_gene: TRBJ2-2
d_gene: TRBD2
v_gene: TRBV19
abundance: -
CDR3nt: TGTGCCAGTAGCCCTGGGGGGGTCTTCACCGGGGAGCTGTTTTTT
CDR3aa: CASSPGGVFTGELFF

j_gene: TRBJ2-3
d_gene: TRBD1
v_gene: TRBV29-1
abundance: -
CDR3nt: TGCAGCGTCACAGACAGGGAGCGCGAACATACGCAGTATTTT
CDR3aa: CSVTDREREHTQYF

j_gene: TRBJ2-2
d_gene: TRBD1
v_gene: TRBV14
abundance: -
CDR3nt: TGTGCCAGCAGCATCCGACAGGGATACACCGGGGAGCTGTTTTTT
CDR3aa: CASSIRQGYTGELFF

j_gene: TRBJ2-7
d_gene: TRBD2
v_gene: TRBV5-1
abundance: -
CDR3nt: TGCGCCAGCAGCTTTAACGGGGGGAGGTACGAGCAGTACTTC
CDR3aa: CASSFNGGRYEQYF

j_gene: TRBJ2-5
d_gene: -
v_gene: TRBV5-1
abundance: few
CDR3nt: TGCGCCAGCAGTTCCCCGCGGAAGGGGAAATCCTTGGAGACCCAGTACTTC
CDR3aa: CASSSPRKGKSLETQYF

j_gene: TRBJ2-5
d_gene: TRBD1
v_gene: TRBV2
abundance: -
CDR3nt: TGTGCCAGCAGTGAAAGGGACAGCCAAGAGACCCAGTACTTC
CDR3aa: CASSERDSQETQYF

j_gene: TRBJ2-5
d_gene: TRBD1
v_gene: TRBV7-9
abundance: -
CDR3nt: TGTGCCAGCAGCCCGAGGACAGGGGTGGAGACCCAGTACTTC
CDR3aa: CASSPRTGVETQYF

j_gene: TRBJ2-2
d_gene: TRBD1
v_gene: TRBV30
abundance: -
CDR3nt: TGTGCCTGGAGTCGGTGGACAGGGCGTACCGGGGAGCTGTTTTTT
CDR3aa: CAWSRWTGRTGELFF